This T cell receptor (beta chain) originates from a study of identical twins. TCRdb re-called the 5' RACE reads with MiXCR, one entry per CDR3 protein. The table lists 500,000 to 650,000 distinct CDR3 sequences, just over 7% of them singletons. V was pared by 4 bases and J by 0 bases, with 12 bases between. CDR1 is SEHNR and CDR2 is FQNEAQ in the germline V gene (reference sequence). The CDR3 is 15 amino acids. The table lists this clonotype with a few counts. In addition, the sample was reused for a study of yellow fever vaccine responses in identical twins.

This chain joins TRBV7-9 and TRBJ1-1, with D perhaps matching TRBD1 (5 bases). This TCR came from a young woman in good health. Source material: PBMCs. This CDR3 reads CASSSSGVVNTEAFF. DNA for the CDR3: TGTGCCAGCAGCTCCTCGGGGGTAGTGAACACTGAAGCTTTCTTT.